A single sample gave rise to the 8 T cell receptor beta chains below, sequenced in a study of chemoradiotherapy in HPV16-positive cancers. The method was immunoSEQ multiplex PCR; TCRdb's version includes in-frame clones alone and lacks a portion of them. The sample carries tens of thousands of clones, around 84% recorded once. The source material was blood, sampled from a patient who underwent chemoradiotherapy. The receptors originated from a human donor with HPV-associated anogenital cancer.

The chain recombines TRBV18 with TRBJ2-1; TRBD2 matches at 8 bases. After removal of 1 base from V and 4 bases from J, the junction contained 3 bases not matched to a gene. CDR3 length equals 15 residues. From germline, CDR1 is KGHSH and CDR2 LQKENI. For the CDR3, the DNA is TGTGCCAGCTCACCACAGGGCGGGGGGTACAATGAGCAGTTCTTC. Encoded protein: CASSPQGGGYNEQFF.

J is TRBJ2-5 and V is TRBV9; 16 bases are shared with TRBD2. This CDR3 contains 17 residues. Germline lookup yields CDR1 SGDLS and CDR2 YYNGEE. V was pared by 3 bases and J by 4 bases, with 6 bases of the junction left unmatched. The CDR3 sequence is CASSGGTSGGVRETQYF. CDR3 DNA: TGTGCCAGCAGCGGGGGGACTAGCGGGGGGGTCAGAGAGACCCAGTACTTC.

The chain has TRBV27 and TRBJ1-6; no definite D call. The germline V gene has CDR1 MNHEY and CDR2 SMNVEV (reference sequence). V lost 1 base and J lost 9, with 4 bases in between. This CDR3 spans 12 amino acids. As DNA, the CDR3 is TGTGCCAGCAGTTTATATGGTTCACCCCTCCACTTT. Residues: CASSLYGSPLHF.

CDR3 loop: CAWSVTQGGGYTF. The CDR3 bases are TGTGCCTGGAGTGTAACCCAGGGGGGTGGCTACACCTTC. This rearrangement joins TRBV30 to TRBJ1-2, with 7 bases aligning to TRBD1. CDR1 is GTSNPN, CDR2 SVGIG, per germline (reference sequence). The V segment lost 0 bases and the J segment 7 bases; nucleotides outside the gene matches: 5. The CDR3 totals 13 residues.

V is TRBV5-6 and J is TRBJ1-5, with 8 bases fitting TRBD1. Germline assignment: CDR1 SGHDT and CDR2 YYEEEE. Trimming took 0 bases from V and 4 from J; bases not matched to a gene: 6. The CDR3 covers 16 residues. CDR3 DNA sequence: TGTGCCAGCAGCTTGGGGGACAGGACAGGGAATCAGCCCCAGCATTTT. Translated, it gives CASSLGDRTGNQPQHF.

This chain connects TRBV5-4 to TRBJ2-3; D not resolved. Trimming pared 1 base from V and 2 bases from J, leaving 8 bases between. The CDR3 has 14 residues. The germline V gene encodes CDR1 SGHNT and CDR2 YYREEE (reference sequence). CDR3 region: CASSLQHYTDTQYF. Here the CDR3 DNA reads TGTGCCAGCAGCTTGCAGCACTACACAGATACGCAGTATTTT.

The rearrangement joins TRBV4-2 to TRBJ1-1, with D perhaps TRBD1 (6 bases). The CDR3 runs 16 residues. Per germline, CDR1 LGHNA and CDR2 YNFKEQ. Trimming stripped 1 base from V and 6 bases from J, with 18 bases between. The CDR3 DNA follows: TGTGCCAGCAGCCAAGGGGGTTTGAACAGGGTATCTGAAGCTTTCTTT. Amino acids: CASSQGGLNRVSEAFF.

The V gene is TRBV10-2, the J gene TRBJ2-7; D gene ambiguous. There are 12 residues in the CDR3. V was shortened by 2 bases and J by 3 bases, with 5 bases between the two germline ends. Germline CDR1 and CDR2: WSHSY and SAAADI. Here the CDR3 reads CASSEAHYEQYV. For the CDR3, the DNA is TGCGCCAGCAGTGAGGCCCACTACGAGCAGTACGTC.